The rows below give T cell receptor beta chains drawn from one sample of a study of shared T cell receptors in the human thymus. This table comes from immunoSEQ multiplex PCR, and its TCRdb copy is limited to in-frame clones, with some not included. The repertoire includes over 650,000 clones, more than 75% of them detected once, and 0.0094% sits in the top ten. This same sample was also part of a study on human thymus T cells.

Sequencing was performed on thymocytes. Source of these receptors: a boy under two years old with a congenital heart defect. The CDR3 runs from the conserved cysteine through the conserved F or W. Each record gives: J gene, clone size, V gene, D gene, CDR3 protein, CDR3 DNA. D genes are given only for firm matches. Clone sizes are given selectively: once, few, many, or a class where the clone is expanded.

J: TRBJ2-5; size: NA; V: TRBV27; D: NA; CDR3: CASSLGRVETQYF; DNA: TGTGCCAGCAGCCTCGGCCGGGTAGAGACCCAGTACTTC
J: TRBJ1-5; size: NA; V: TRBV6-6; D: NA; CDR3: CASRADRSNQPQHF; DNA: TGTGCCAGCAGAGCCGACAGGTCCAATCAGCCCCAGCATTTT
J: TRBJ2-1; size: NA; V: TRBV7-9; D: TRBD2; CDR3: CASSPPVHRGGDEQFF; DNA: TGTGCCAGCAGCCCCCCCGTCCACCGTGGGGGGGATGAGCAGTTCTTC
J: TRBJ2-7; size: NA; V: TRBV27; D: TRBD1; CDR3: CASSSGQGTYEQYF; DNA: TGTGCCAGCAGTTCGGGACAGGGGACCTACGAGCAGTACTTC
J: TRBJ2-7; size: NA; V: TRBV27; D: NA; CDR3: CASSLFRVSSYEQYF; DNA: TGTGCCAGCAGTTTATTCAGGGTGAGCTCCTACGAGCAGTACTTC
J: TRBJ1-1; size: NA; V: TRBV19; D: TRBD1; CDR3: CASSLGQGSTEAFF; DNA: TGTGCCAGTAGTCTGGGACAGGGGAGCACTGAAGCTTTCTTT
J: TRBJ1-2; size: NA; V: TRBV6-6; D: TRBD1; CDR3: CASSYPTGGNYGYTF; DNA: TGTGCCAGCAGTTACCCGACAGGGGGAAACTATGGCTACACCTTC
J: TRBJ2-7; size: NA; V: TRBV19; D: NA; CDR3: CASSSPREQYF; DNA: TGTGCCAGTAGTTCCCCCCGCGAGCAGTACTTC
J: TRBJ1-1; size: once; V: TRBV27; D: NA; CDR3: CASSLKGAPRAFF; DNA: TGTGCCAGCAGTTTAAAAGGAGCCCCCCGAGCTTTCTTT
J: TRBJ1-4; size: NA; V: TRBV5-8; D: NA; CDR3: CASSRGQSPTTNEKLFF; DNA: TGTGCCAGCAGCCGCGGACAGTCCCCTACAACTAATGAAAAACTGTTTTTT
J: TRBJ2-7; size: NA; V: TRBV5-4; D: NA; CDR3: CASSLEAGSYEQYF; DNA: TGTGCCAGCAGCTTGGAGGCAGGCTCCTACGAGCAGTACTTC
J: TRBJ1-6; size: NA; V: TRBV5-5; D: NA; CDR3: CASSVTGGHRSPLHF; DNA: TGTGCCAGCAGCGTCACCGGGGGGCATCGTTCACCCCTCCACTTT
J: TRBJ1-3; size: NA; V: TRBV6-5; D: NA; CDR3: CASSPRFLSGNTIYF; DNA: TGTGCCAGCAGCCCCCGTTTTCTCTCTGGAAACACCATATATTTT
J: TRBJ2-5; size: NA; V: TRBV15; D: TRBD2; CDR3: CATSRDLGGLAGVPGGQETQYF; DNA: TGTGCCACCAGCAGGGACCTCGGAGGTCTAGCGGGAGTCCCCGGTGGCCAAGAGACCCAGTACTTC
J: TRBJ2-1; size: NA; V: TRBV30; D: NA; CDR3: CAWSVPADYTNEQFF; DNA: TGTGCCTGGAGTGTACCAGCGGATTATACGAATGAGCAGTTCTTC
J: TRBJ2-7; size: NA; V: TRBV5-8; D: NA; CDR3: CASSLGLKHYEQYF; DNA: TGTGCCAGCAGCTTGGGGCTTAAACACTACGAGCAGTACTTC
J: TRBJ2-5; size: NA; V: TRBV7-6; D: TRBD2; CDR3: CASSFSGRAAETQYF; DNA: TGTGCCAGCAGCTTTAGCGGGAGGGCCGCAGAGACCCAGTACTTC
J: TRBJ2-1; size: NA; V: TRBV11-2; D: TRBD1; CDR3: CASSWRGGTGQTNEQFF; DNA: TGTGCCAGCAGCTGGAGAGGGGGGACAGGACAAACCAATGAGCAGTTCTTC
J: TRBJ2-1; size: NA; V: TRBV14; D: TRBD1; CDR3: CASSPDRGSNNEQFF; DNA: TGTGCCAGCAGCCCAGACAGGGGAAGTAACAATGAGCAGTTCTTC
J: TRBJ1-5; size: NA; V: TRBV5-6; D: NA; CDR3: CASSSNRDRSNQPQHF; DNA: TGTGCCAGCAGCAGTAACAGGGACCGTAGCAATCAGCCCCAGCATTTT
J: TRBJ1-3; size: NA; V: TRBV11-2; D: NA; CDR3: CASSSELDRPGNTIYF; DNA: TGTGCCAGCAGCTCAGAGCTAGACAGGCCTGGAAACACCATATATTTT
J: TRBJ2-5; size: NA; V: TRBV27; D: TRBD1; CDR3: CASSRTGELEQYF; DNA: TGTGCCAGCAGTAGGACAGGGGAGTTGGAGCAGTACTTC
J: TRBJ2-1; size: NA; V: TRBV28; D: NA; CDR3: CASTSSRDAYNEQFF; DNA: TGTGCCAGCACCTCTTCGCGGGATGCCTACAATGAGCAGTTCTTC
J: TRBJ2-7; size: NA; V: TRBV4-1; D: NA; CDR3: CASSQDPGQIGEQYF; DNA: TGCGCCAGCAGCCAGGATCCAGGACAGATCGGCGAGCAGTACTTC
J: TRBJ1-2; size: NA; V: TRBV14; D: NA; CDR3: CASSLHSGLQGGGYTF; DNA: TGTGCCAGCAGCCTTCACTCGGGCCTCCAAGGAGGTGGCTACACCTTC
J: TRBJ2-7; size: NA; V: TRBV29-1; D: TRBD2; CDR3: CSVPALRLLAGFVRPYEQYF; DNA: TGCAGCGTCCCCGCCCTGCGACTTTTAGCGGGATTTGTAAGACCCTACGAGCAGTACTTC
J: TRBJ2-3; size: NA; V: TRBV30; D: TRBD1; CDR3: CAWSQGGTDTQYF; DNA: TGTGCCTGGAGTCAGGGGGGCACAGATACGCAGTATTTT
J: TRBJ1-2; size: NA; V: TRBV9; D: TRBD1; CDR3: CASSAGQEMDGYTF; DNA: TGTGCCAGCAGCGCAGGACAGGAAATGGATGGCTACACCTTC
J: TRBJ1-2; size: NA; V: TRBV7-9; D: NA; CDR3: CASSLARQGSHYGYTF; DNA: TGTGCCAGCAGCTTAGCGCGTCAGGGGAGTCACTATGGCTACACCTTC
J: TRBJ1-1; size: NA; V: TRBV10-3; D: NA; CDR3: CAISVGPGTEAFF; DNA: TGTGCCATCAGTGTCGGGCCGGGGACTGAAGCTTTCTTT
J: TRBJ1-1; size: NA; V: TRBV7-6; D: NA; CDR3: CASSFEANPLTEAFF; DNA: TGTGCCAGCAGCTTTGAGGCCAACCCCCTCACTGAAGCTTTCTTT
J: TRBJ2-7; size: NA; V: TRBV18; D: NA; CDR3: CASSPRGDREQYF; DNA: TGTGCCAGCTCACCACGGGGGGATCGGGAGCAGTACTTC
J: TRBJ2-1; size: NA; V: TRBV11-2; D: NA; CDR3: CASSLVVPRGAYNEQFF; DNA: TGTGCCAGCAGCTTAGTAGTACCTAGGGGCGCCTACAATGAGCAGTTCTTC
J: TRBJ1-4; size: NA; V: TRBV28; D: NA; CDR3: CASKGDEKLFF; DNA: TGTGCCAGCAAAGGGGATGAAAAACTGTTTTTT
J: TRBJ2-5; size: few; V: TRBV2; D: TRBD1; CDR3: CASSVRDRNQETQYF; DNA: TGTGCCAGCAGTGTGAGGGACAGGAACCAAGAGACCCAGTACTTC
J: TRBJ1-3; size: NA; V: TRBV7-9; D: NA; CDR3: CASSLHRAGNTIYF; DNA: TGTGCCAGCAGCCTCCACAGGGCTGGAAACACCATATATTTT
J: TRBJ2-3; size: NA; V: TRBV27; D: TRBD2; CDR3: CASSLCSRPSGNRLSTDTQYF; DNA: TGTGCCAGCAGTTTATGTTCAAGACCTAGCGGGAACCGGCTGAGCACAGATACGCAGTATTTT